This entry describes one T cell receptor beta chain. Only in-frame clones appear in the TCRdb table, and some are missing; sequencing was by immunoSEQ multiplex PCR. Here the sample spans 55,000 to 70,000 clones, roughly 89% being singletons. This record comes from a study of control samples from healthy donors and cancer patients. The CDR3 runs to 14 residues. V was pared by 5 bases and J by 2 bases, with 3 bases of the junction left unmatched. Germline V gives CDR1 LNHDA, CDR2 SQIVND (reference sequence). The V and J genes are TRBV19 and TRBJ2-1, with 7 bases aligning to TRBD2. Source material: PBMCs. The clonotype comes from a man in his fifties or sixties with colorectal cancer. The CDR3 sequence is CASSAGGTYNEQFF. In DNA, the CDR3 is TGTGCCAGTAGTGCCGGGGGGACCTACAATGAGCAGTTCTTC.